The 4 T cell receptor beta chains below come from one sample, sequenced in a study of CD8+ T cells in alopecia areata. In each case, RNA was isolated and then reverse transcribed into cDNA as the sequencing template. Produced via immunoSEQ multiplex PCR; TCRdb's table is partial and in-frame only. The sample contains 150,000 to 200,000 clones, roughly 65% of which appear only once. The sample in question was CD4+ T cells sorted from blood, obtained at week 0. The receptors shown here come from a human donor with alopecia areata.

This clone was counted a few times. The CDR3 loop reads CASSISGMNTEAFF. The CDR3 region has the DNA TGTGCCAGTAGTATTTCGGGGATGAACACTGAAGCTTTCTTT. This sequence joins TRBV19 and TRBJ1-1; D unclear. From germline, CDR1 is LNHDA and CDR2 SQIVND (reference sequence). This CDR3 contains 14 residues. V lost 3 bases, J lost 0 bases, and 8 bases lay in between.

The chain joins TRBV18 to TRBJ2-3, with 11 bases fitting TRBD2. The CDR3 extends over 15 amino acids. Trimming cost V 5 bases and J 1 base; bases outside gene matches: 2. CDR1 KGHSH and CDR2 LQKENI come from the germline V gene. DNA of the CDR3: TGTGCCAGCTCAGCGACTAGCGGGGGCACAGATACGCAGTATTTT. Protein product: CASSATSGGTDTQYF.

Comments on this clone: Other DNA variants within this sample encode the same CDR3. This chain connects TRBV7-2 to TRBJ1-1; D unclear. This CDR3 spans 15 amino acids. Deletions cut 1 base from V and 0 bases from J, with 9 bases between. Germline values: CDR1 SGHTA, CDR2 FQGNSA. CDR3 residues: CASSLVFGMNTEAFF. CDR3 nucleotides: TGTGCCAGCAGCTTAGTTTTTGGGATGAACACTGAAGCTTTCTTT.

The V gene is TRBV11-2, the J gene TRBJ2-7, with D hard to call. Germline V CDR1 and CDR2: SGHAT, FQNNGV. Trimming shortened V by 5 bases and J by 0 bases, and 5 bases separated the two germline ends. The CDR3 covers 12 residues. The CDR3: CASSRPSYEQYF. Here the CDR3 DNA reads TGTGCCAGCAGCCGGCCCTCCTACGAGCAGTACTTC.